This is a list of T cell receptor beta chains from one sample in a study. TCRdb passed the 5' RACE reads through MiXCR, listing each CDR3 protein once. The sample includes some 13,000 distinct CDR3 sequences, 23% of them seen just once. Material for sequencing was naive CD4+ T cells sorted from blood. These receptor sequences come from a female donor with breast cancer. Both conserved end residues are part of each CDR3.

v_call cdr3_aa
TRBV29-1 CSHRGRLNEQFF
TRBV20-1 CSADRDRGNEQFF
TRBV6-1 CASSAIFDRENQPQHF
TRBV18 CASSPRTGDNEQFF
TRBV18 CASSPRDTTNYGYTF
TRBV20-1 CSARVFKGGEDLYYNEQFF
TRBV20-1 CSAPGGSLGQYF
TRBV6-6 CASSRQGYEQYF
TRBV5-1 CASSLYREDTQYF
TRBV5-1 CASSSGDSYNEQFF
TRBV5-1 CAGSFFSEVPETQYF
TRBV27 CASSFRRQSTDTQYF
TRBV7-6 CASSPAKTSGNSYEQYF
TRBV20-1 CSAPGLAGGEQFF
TRBV3-1 CASSPRTSGDNEQFF
TRBV4-1 CASSQGGSGRSHEQYF
TRBV7-9 CASSPTGQGSYEQYF
TRBV20-1 CSASPRRSGMDVQYF
TRBV19 CASKFRSERFF
TRBV7-9 CASSRRDRANTEAYF
TRBV6-5 CASSYSTGRANGELFF
TRBV7-8 CASSFRHGNTEAFF
TRBV7-2 CASSLAVTLPHNEQFF
TRBV5-1 CASSSGFGDTEAFF
TRBV29-1 CSVNRGNTDTQYF
TRBV4-1 CASSQLGLAGDSEQFF
TRBV5-1 CASSFSGEAGELFF
TRBV20-1 CSARGPASPQHF
TRBV5-1 CASSPSGNSNQPQHF
TRBV12-3/TRBV12-4 CASSLGQMNTEAFF
TRBV12-3/TRBV12-4 CASHKGGNQPQHF
TRBV7-2 CASSPRLAGEEQYF
TRBV12-3/TRBV12-4 CASSPSRELFF
TRBV5-1 CASSLDLYNSPLHF
TRBV3-1 CASSHLALGETQYF
TRBV20-1 CSAAPSGPYEQYF
TRBV6-4 CASSGFANTGELFF
TRBV9 CASSYLGAGGTDTQYF
TRBV7-3 CASSLIPGTSGTLKEQFF
TRBV11-2 CASSPNGYNEQFF